These 29 T cell receptor beta chains were sequenced from one sample in a study of blood T cell repertoires in COVID-19. Assay used: immunoSEQ multiplex PCR; TCRdb lists only in-frame clones, some missing. The sample contains over 200,000 clones, about four fifths of which appear only once. The sample consisted of peripheral blood. The source of these receptors is a woman aged 80 or older with COVID-19, enrolled during active disease.

The chain has TRBV7-8 and TRBJ1-1; 7 nucleotides align to TRBD1. Germline V gives CDR1 SGHVS, CDR2 FQNEAQ. The V gene end was trimmed by 3 bases and the J gene end by 5 bases; junction bases not matched to a gene: 9. The CDR3 totals 15 residues. CDR3 protein: CASSFSAGGRTEAFF. DNA for the CDR3: TGTGCCAGCAGCTTCTCGGCAGGGGGAAGGACTGAAGCTTTCTTT. The entire variable domain, with the rest obtained from reference TRBV7-8 and TRBJ1-1, is as follows: GAGVSQSPRYKVAKRGQDVALRCDPISGHVSLFWYQQALGQGPEFLTYFQNEAQLDKSGLPSDRFFAERPEGSVSTLKIQRTQQEDSAVYLCASSFSAGGRTEAFFGQGTRLTVV.

The chain links TRBV9 to TRBJ2-1; D is unresolved. The CDR3 totals 13 residues. V shed 4 bases and J shed 15 bases, with 20 bases lying between them. Germline V CDR1 and CDR2: SGDLS, YYNGEE. In DNA form, the CDR3 reads TGTGCCAGCAGCCAATCAGTGGGCTATTTTCCGTTCTTC. Protein product: CASSQSVGYFPFF.

The rearrangement uses TRBV3-1 (or the pseudogene TRBV3-2) and TRBJ2-3; 7 positions match TRBD1. The CDR3 extends over 12 amino acids. The germline V gene has CDR1 LGHDT and CDR2 YNNKEL (reference sequence). The V and J ends lost 4 bases and 7 bases, in that order; junction bases with no gene match: 2. This CDR3 reads CASSRQGNTQYF. CDR3 nucleotides: TGTGCCAGCAGCCGACAGGGAAATACGCAGTATTTT.

This chain links TRBV29-1 with TRBJ2-5; D is possibly TRBD1 (5 bases). The V end was cut by 4 bases, the J end by 5 bases, with 14 bases between. The germline V gene has CDR1 SQVTM and CDR2 ANQGSEA. CDR3 length: 13 amino acids. This CDR3 is CSVVQGRGETQYF. DNA of the CDR3: TGCAGCGTTGTGCAGGGAAGGGGCGAGACCCAGTACTTC.

V usage is TRBV7-6 and J usage is TRBJ2-7; 11 bases align to TRBD2. The CDR3 contains 19 residues. The J segment lost 1 base and the V segment lost 1 base, leaving 12 bases of the junction unmatched. Per germline, CDR1 SGHVS and CDR2 FNYEAQ. The CDR3 region is CASSLVSPLAGGYSYEQYF. DNA for the CDR3: TGTGCCAGCAGCTTAGTGAGTCCCTTAGCGGGAGGGTATTCCTACGAGCAGTACTTC.

The rearrangement links TRBV5-8 to TRBJ2-7; 7 bases are a match to TRBD1. V lost 4 bases and J lost 1; bases outside the gene matches: 2. The CDR3 totals 13 residues. From germline, CDR1 is SGHTS and CDR2 YDEGEE. For the CDR3, the DNA is TGTGCCAGCAGCCGGGACAGATCCTACGAGCAGTACTTC. Protein: CASSRDRSYEQYF.

The V gene is TRBV6-5, the J gene TRBJ1-5, with D perhaps matching TRBD1 (6 bases). Trimming removed 8 bases from V and 6 bases from J, with 17 bases in between. The CDR3 extends over 14 amino acids. Germline V gene data show CDR1 as MNHEY and CDR2 as SVGAGI. The CDR3 region has the DNA TGTGCCAGCTCCCCCGGGGGGGCGGGTCAGCCCCAGCATTTT. Protein sequence: CASSPGGAGQPQHF.

This sequence joins TRBV2 and TRBJ2-3, with 7 bases identical to TRBD2. The CDR3 totals 14 residues. CDR1 is SNHLY and CDR2 is FYNNEI in the germline V gene. V lost 8 bases to trimming and J lost 6 bases; unmatched junction nucleotides: 11. CDR3 coding DNA: TGTGCCAGCGGACGAGGGACTACCCAGGATACGCAGTATTTT. Translated: CASGRGTTQDTQYF.

In DNA, the CDR3 is TGCGCCAGCATTGGAGCGGGAGGGCCCCATGAGCAGTTCTTC. It is translated as CASIGAGGPHEQFF. J is TRBJ2-1 and V is TRBV5-1; 10 bases align to TRBD2. Looked up from germline, CDR1 is SGHRS and CDR2 is YFSETQ. This CDR3 region has 14 residues. The ends lost 6 bases at V and 8 bases at J; junction bases unmatched: 8.

Only a few counts were recorded for this clone. The V call is TRBV7-2, the J call TRBJ2-1; TRBD2 is a possible D gene (6 bases). CDR1 is SGHTA, CDR2 FQGNSA, per germline. This CDR3 is 12 amino acids long. V was trimmed by 5 bases and J by 9 bases, leaving 11 bases between them. The CDR3 protein is CASSISGGEQFF. As DNA, the CDR3 is TGTGCCAGCAGCATTAGCGGTGGTGAGCAGTTCTTC.

This clone came up once. The chain employs TRBV14 and TRBJ1-6; D might be TRBD1 (5 bases). CDR3 length: 16 amino acids. Germline CDR1 and CDR2: SGHDN and FVKESK. With 3 bases removed from V and 11 bases from J, the gap between germline ends came to 20 bases. The CDR3 loop reads CASSQQGFAALAPLHF. The CDR3 DNA is TGTGCCAGCAGCCAGCAGGGTTTTGCGGCCCTAGCACCCCTCCACTTT.

This chain uses TRBV5-1 with TRBJ2-7, with TRBD2 matching 8 bases. With 6 bases clipped from V and 6 bases from J, the junction kept 11 bases outside the gene matches. CDR3 length: 14 amino acids. From germline, CDR1 is SGHRS and CDR2 YFSETQ. Written as DNA, the CDR3 is TGCGCCAGCACCCCGGGACTAGAATCCGGCGAGCAGTACTTC. It specifies CASTPGLESGEQYF.

This clone was observed a single time. This chain links TRBV11-2 with TRBJ1-1; no clear D gene. This CDR3 is 15 amino acids long. Deletions cut 5 bases from V and 3 bases from J, with 16 bases between. The V gene's germline CDR1 is SGHAT and CDR2 FQNNGV. Written as DNA, the CDR3 is TGTGCCAGCAGCATGACCGGGATATTGTACACTGAAGCTTTCTTT. Its translation is CASSMTGILYTEAFF.

The rearrangement joins TRBV6-5 to TRBJ2-7; 7 bases map to TRBD2. The CDR3 is made up of 12 amino acids. The germline V gene encodes CDR1 MNHEY and CDR2 SVGAGI. V dropped 8 bases and J dropped 2; count of bases not matched to a gene: 3. The CDR3 region is CASGTTAYEQYF. The CDR3, as DNA: TGTGCCAGCGGGACTACCGCCTACGAGCAGTACTTC.

To note about this clone: Other DNA variants within this sample encode the same CDR3. V is TRBV2 and J is TRBJ1-1, with 10 bases lining up with TRBD1. Germline lookup yields CDR1 SNHLY and CDR2 FYNNEI. This CDR3 comprises 14 residues. The V gene end was trimmed by 4 bases and the J gene end by 5 bases; junction bases not matched to a gene: 4. CDR3 in amino acids: CASSGGQGKTEAFF. The CDR3 DNA sequence: TGTGCCAGCAGTGGGGGACAGGGGAAAACTGAAGCTTTCTTT.

The chain recombines TRBV5-1 with TRBJ1-1; D gene ambiguous. Germline lookup yields CDR1 SGHRS and CDR2 YFSETQ. The CDR3 loop spans 13 amino acids. V was pared by 1 base and J by 4 bases, with 8 bases between. CDR3 in amino acids: CASSLTALTEAFF. The CDR3 DNA is TGCGCCAGCAGCTTGACCGCGCTCACTGAAGCTTTCTTT.

The J gene is TRBJ2-5, the V gene TRBV7-6; TRBD1 matches 7 bases. Trimming cost V 5 bases and J 5 bases; bases outside gene matches: 8. The CDR3 consists of 14 residues. Germline V lookup: CDR1 SGHVS, CDR2 FNYEAQ. The CDR3 reads CASSITGVGETQYF. Written as DNA, the CDR3 is TGTGCCAGCAGCATAACAGGGGTGGGCGAGACCCAGTACTTC.

The J gene is TRBJ1-5, the V gene TRBV27; D is unclear. The CDR3 covers 15 residues. Germline loops: CDR1 MNHEY, CDR2 SMNVEV (reference sequence). Trimming left V 8 bases short and J 5 bases short, with 19 bases between. Written as DNA, the CDR3 is TGTGCCAGCTCCCCAAGCGGGCCAGGAGATCAGCCCCAGCATTTT. This sequence encodes CASSPSGPGDQPQHF.

V usage is TRBV4-1 and J usage is TRBJ1-6; 7 positions match TRBD1. The CDR3 is 20 amino acids. Germline V gene sequence: CDR1 MGHRA, CDR2 YSYEKL. The ends lost 0 bases at V and 5 bases at J; junction bases unmatched: 16. As DNA, the CDR3 is TGCGCCAGCAGCCAAGATACCCGGTCGGGACAGATACCAAATAATTCACCCCTCCACTTT. This translates into CASSQDTRSGQIPNNSPLHF.

The chain employs TRBV27 and TRBJ2-7; TRBD2 aligns across 13 bases. CDR3 size: 17 residues. V shed 4 bases, J shed 4 bases, and the junction held 10 bases outside the gene matches. The germline V gene encodes CDR1 MNHEY and CDR2 SMNVEV (reference sequence). Here the CDR3 DNA reads TGTGCCAGCAGTTCCCCGACTAGCGGGAGGAGGATATACGAGCAGTACTTC. Translated, it gives CASSSPTSGRRIYEQYF.

This rearrangement joins TRBV12-3 or TRBV12-4 to TRBJ1-2; D is unresolved. The CDR3 is made up of 13 amino acids. V dropped 3 bases and J dropped 4 bases, with 9 bases sitting between them. CDR3 in DNA: TGTGCCAGCAGTTTTGGTGACTCCTATGGCTACACCTTC. Translating it yields CASSFGDSYGYTF.

This chain connects TRBV11-3 to TRBJ2-1; tentative D call: TRBD1 (6 bases). V was pared by 1 base and J by 1 base, with 8 bases between. The CDR3 has 15 residues. The germline CDR1 and CDR2 sequences are SGHNT and YENEEA. In nucleotides, the CDR3 is TGTGCCAGCAGCTTAGTCACAGGGTCCTACAATGAGCAGTTCTTC. This codes for CASSLVTGSYNEQFF.

In this sample, this clone turned up once. The chain has TRBV18 and TRBJ1-2; the D gene is possibly TRBD1 (5 bases). The CDR3 extends over 13 amino acids. V lost 2 bases to trimming and J lost 8 bases, with 12 bases between them. The germline V gene has CDR1 KGHSH and CDR2 LQKENI. In DNA, the CDR3 is TGTGCCAGCTCACCAGAGGGGACTGGGGGCTACACCTTC. This translates into CASSPEGTGGYTF.

A note on this clone: One junction end disagrees with the germline gene, perhaps due to a read error. This chain joins TRBV11-2 and TRBJ2-7, with a weak D call TRBD2 (6 bases). The germline V gene has CDR1 SGHAT and CDR2 FQNNGV. The CDR3 spans 15 residues. The CDR3 reads CASREGLASPEASSF. The CDR3 coding sequence is TGTGCCAGCAGGGAGGGGTTGGCCAGCCCAGAAGCCAGTAGCTTC.

V usage is TRBV5-4 and J usage is TRBJ2-5, with a tentative D call TRBD2 (6 bases). CDR3 length: 15 amino acids. Trimming removed 5 bases at V and 4 bases at J, with 18 bases between. The V gene's germline CDR1 is SGHNT and CDR2 YYREEE (reference sequence). The CDR3 DNA is TGTGCCAGCAGTTGGAGGGCACAGGCGGGAGAGACCCAGTACTTC. Protein: CASSWRAQAGETQYF.

The chain has TRBV5-6 and TRBJ2-1, with 11 bases aligning to TRBD2. The ends lost 0 bases at V and 5 bases at J; junction bases unmatched: 4. The CDR3 consists of 16 residues. Germline V gene lookup returns CDR1 SGHDT and CDR2 YYEEEE. CDR3 amino acids: CASSLVGGLADNEQFF. The DNA for the CDR3 is TGTGCCAGCAGCTTGGTAGGGGGACTAGCGGACAATGAGCAGTTCTTC.

V is TRBV12-5 and J is TRBJ2-2; TRBD2 is a possible D gene (5 bases). Germline values: CDR1 LGHNT, CDR2 FRNRAP. V lost 5 bases and J 4 bases, leaving 11 bases between the germline ends. The CDR3 loop spans 14 amino acids. CDR3 bases: TGTGCTAGTGGTCGCTCGGGATCCACCGGGGAGCTGTTTTTT. Translation gives CASGRSGSTGELFF. Using reference TRBV12-5 and TRBJ2-2 for the parts outside the CDR3, the full variable domain is DARVTQTPRHKVTEMGQEVTMRCQPILGHNTVFWYRQTMMQGLELLAYFRNRAPLDDSGMPKDRFSAEMPDATLATLKIQPSEPRDSAVYFCASGRSGSTGELFFGEGSRLTVL.

This chain uses TRBV9 with TRBJ2-1; 7 bases line up with TRBD2. This CDR3 spans 15 amino acids. The V and J ends lost 5 bases and 0 bases, in that order; junction bases with no gene match: 5. CDR1 and CDR2 (germline): SGDLS, YYNGEE. The CDR3 DNA reads TGTGCCAGCAGTCCCGGGACTACCTCCTACAATGAGCAGTTCTTC. Its translation is CASSPGTTSYNEQFF. The variable domain in full, with the rest retrieved from reference TRBV9 and TRBJ2-1, is DSGVTQTPKHLITATGQRVTLRCSPRSGDLSVYWYQQSLDQGLQFLIQYYNGEERAKGNILERFSAQQFPDLHSELNLSSLELGDSALYFCASSPGTTSYNEQFFGPGTRLTVL.

This chain connects TRBV14 to TRBJ2-1, with 12 nucleotides matching TRBD2. The CDR3 contains 16 residues. The V gene end was trimmed by 3 bases and the J gene end by 7 bases; junction bases not matched to a gene: 7. Germline values: CDR1 SGHDN, CDR2 FVKESK. This CDR3 reads CASSQWASGGANEQFF. DNA of the CDR3: TGTGCCAGCAGCCAGTGGGCTAGCGGGGGGGCAAATGAGCAGTTCTTC. The full variable domain, rest sourced from reference TRBV14 and TRBJ2-1, is EAGVTQFPSHSVIEKGQTVTLRCDPISGHDNLYWYRRVMGKEIKFLLHFVKESKQDESGMPNNRFLAERTGGTYSTLKVQPAELEDSGVYFCASSQWASGGANEQFFGPGTRLTVL.